A single sample gave rise to the 8 T cell receptor beta chains below, sequenced in a study of OX40 agonist ivuxolimab in advanced cancers. TCRdb keeps only in-frame clones here, not all; method: immunoSEQ multiplex PCR. The table has 6,500 to 8,500 clones, over 60% seen once. The specimen comprised CD4+ or CD8+ T cells sorted from blood, sampled in a trial of the OX40 agonist ivuxolimab. These receptors were taken from an adult with an advanced solid tumor such as melanoma, head and neck, liver or kidney cancer.

This clone was counted only a few times. V is TRBV9 and J is TRBJ1-6, with D perhaps TRBD1 (6 bases). Trimming removed 4 bases at V and 7 bases at J, with 9 bases between. Germline-derived CDR1 and CDR2 are SGDLS and YYNGEE. The CDR3 consists of 13 residues. CDR3 nucleotides: TGTGCCAGCAGCTACGGGACAAATTCACCCCTCCACTTT. Its translation: CASSYGTNSPLHF.

V gene TRBV5-4 combines with J gene TRBJ2-3; D not certain. The CDR3 covers 11 residues. Germline loops: CDR1 SGHNT, CDR2 YYREEE (reference sequence). V lost 2 bases to trimming and J lost 4 bases, with 2 bases between them. CDR3 protein: CASSFADTQYF. The DNA of the CDR3 is TGTGCCAGCAGCTTTGCAGATACGCAGTATTTT.

This chain uses TRBV10-1 with TRBJ2-7; D possibly corresponds to TRBD1 (6 bases). CDR1 is WNHNN and CDR2 is SYGVQD in the germline V gene (reference sequence). The V end was cut by 8 bases, the J end by 3 bases, with 20 bases between. The CDR3 has 15 residues. DNA for the CDR3: TGCGCCAGCGGGGGCCTGGGCCACAGGGACTACGAGCAGTACTTC. Translated, it gives CASGGLGHRDYEQYF.

This clone appeared a few times. The V call is TRBV5-1, the J call TRBJ2-5, with a weak D call TRBD2 (5 bases). CDR1 and CDR2 from the germline V gene are SGHRS and YFSETQ. The V end was cut by 2 bases, the J end by 5 bases, with 13 bases between. This CDR3 comprises 14 residues. The DNA of the CDR3 is TGCGCCAGCAGCTTCCTCGGGGAGCAGGAGACCCAGTACTTC. This codes for CASSFLGEQETQYF.

The rearrangement uses TRBV5-1 and TRBJ2-3; no definite D call. The CDR3 contains 13 residues. Germline values: CDR1 SGHRS, CDR2 YFSETQ. The V gene lost 0 bases and the J gene lost 5 bases, with 7 bases spanning the gap. CDR3 sequence (DNA): TGCGCCAGCAGCTTGGAAGTGGGAGATACGCAGTATTTT. Protein: CASSLEVGDTQYF.

The V and J genes are TRBV11-2 and TRBJ2-5; no clear D. From germline, CDR1 is SGHAT and CDR2 FQNNGV. V was clipped by 1 base and J by 5 bases, with 8 bases between them. The CDR3 spans 13 residues. CDR3 DNA sequence: TGTGCCAGCAGCTTAGGAGCCGGGGAGACCCAGTACTTC. Protein sequence: CASSLGAGETQYF.

This clone came up many times. This sequence joins TRBV6-5 and TRBJ2-1, with TRBD2 identical over 10 bases. The CDR3 is 13 residues long. V lost 6 bases and J lost 12; bases outside the gene matches: 8. The V gene's germline CDR1 is MNHEY and CDR2 SVGAGI. The CDR3 loop reads CASSRSGRATQFF. CDR3 DNA sequence: TGTGCCAGCAGCCGAAGCGGGAGGGCCACGCAGTTCTTC.

The rearrangement uses TRBV5-5 and TRBJ2-2; perhaps TRBD1 as D (6 bases). Trimming cost V 4 bases and J 2 bases, with 12 bases left between them. This CDR3 contains 15 residues. The germline gives CDR1 SGHKS, CDR2 YYEKEE (reference sequence). The CDR3 loop reads CASSPWDTNTGELFF. In DNA form, the CDR3 reads TGTGCCAGCAGCCCATGGGACACCAACACCGGGGAGCTGTTTTTT. Full variable domain (outside the CDR3, taken from reference TRBV5-5 and TRBJ2-2): DAGVTQSPTHLIKTRGQQVTLRCSPISGHKSVSWYQQVLGQGPQFIFQYYEKEERGRGNFPDRFSARQFPNYSSELNVNALLLGDSALYLCASSPWDTNTGELFFGEGSRLTVL.